This TCR beta chain was sequenced for a study of shared clonotypes between healthy human individuals. The wider study: The plates for each donor numbered three CD4 naive, three CD4 memory, two CD8 naive and one CD8 memory.

The table came from immunoSEQ multiplex PCR; TCRdb's copy has only in-frame clones and leaves some out. This sample has 1,400,000 or so clones; about 98.5% occur once, and the top ten carry roughly 0.35%. The length of the CDR3 is 17 residues. The V gene's germline CDR1 is LNHNV and CDR2 YYDKDF (reference sequence). Trimming left V 0 bases short and J 5 bases short, with 17 bases between. Input material: naive CD4+ T cells sorted from blood. As for subset: CD45RA+ positively selected. The TCR sequence derives from a man aged 25-40 years in good health. The genes are TRBV15 and TRBJ2-1; either TRBD1 or TRBD2 may fit D (7 bases each). The CDR3 region is CATSRDLGQGGNNEQFF. The CDR3 DNA reads TGTGCCACCAGCAGAGATCTAGGGCAGGGGGGGAACAATGAGCAGTTCTTC.